Each of the 22 T cell receptor beta chains below was sequenced from the same sample in a study of STAT5B mutations in CD4+ large granular lymphocyte leukemia. Data came from immunoSEQ multiplex PCR; TCRdb stores just in-frame clones and leaves some out. The profile shows approximately 33,000 clones, roughly 71% of them singletons. The source material was CD4+ T cells from blood buffy coats. The receptor set was obtained from a human donor in good health.

A few counts support this clone. V usage is TRBV7-3 and J usage is TRBJ2-1; 15 bases are shared with TRBD2. The CDR3 totals 15 residues. The germline CDR1 and CDR2 sequences are SGHTA and FQGTGA. With 5 bases clipped from V and 12 bases from J, the junction kept 8 bases outside the gene matches. CDR3 nucleotides: TGTGCCAGCAGCCCCCGGACTAGCGGGGGGGCGAGGCAGTTCTTC. Protein sequence: CASSPRTSGGARQFF.

This clone was seen more than once but under ten times. The chain links TRBV7-2 to TRBJ1-5; the match to TRBD1 covers 8 bases. V trimming: 1 base; J trimming: 4 bases; junction bases outside the gene matches: 6. In germline, CDR1 is SGHTA, CDR2 FQGNSA. The CDR3 has 16 residues. This CDR3 reads CASSLVGTGLNQPQHF. The CDR3 bases are TGTGCCAGCAGCTTAGTTGGGACAGGTCTAAATCAGCCCCAGCATTTT. The whole variable domain, filled in from reference TRBV7-2 and TRBJ1-5, reads GAGVSQSPSNKVTEKGKDVELRCDPISGHTALYWYRQSLGQGLEFLIYFQGNSAPDKSGLPSDRFSAERTGGSVSTLTIQRTQQEDSAVYLCASSLVGTGLNQPQHFGDGTRLSIL.

This clone showed up just a few times. The J gene is TRBJ1-1, the V gene TRBV5-6; D gene unclear. CDR1 is SGHDT, CDR2 YYEEEE, per germline. V was trimmed by 4 bases and J by 0 bases, leaving 16 bases between them. The CDR3 extends over 16 amino acids. CDR3 sequence: CASSHPSTQLNTEAFF. CDR3 coding DNA: TGTGCCAGCAGCCACCCCAGCACACAGCTGAACACTGAAGCTTTCTTT. Together with reference TRBV5-6 and TRBJ1-1, the CDR3 gives the full variable domain: DAGVTQSPTHLIKTRGQQVTLRCSPKSGHDTVSWYQQALGQGPQFIFQYYEEEERQRGNFPDRFSGHQFPNYSSELNVNALLLGDSALYLCASSHPSTQLNTEAFFGQGTRLTVV.

For the CDR3, the DNA is TGTGCCAGCAGGGGAGATTGGGGCACCGGGGAGCTGTTTTTT. Translated: CASRGDWGTGELFF. The chain carries TRBV5-4 and TRBJ2-2; TRBD2 might be the D (5 bases). Between the trimmed V and J ends, which lost 5 bases and 4 bases, there was a span of 12 bases. The germline V gene encodes CDR1 SGHNT and CDR2 YYREEE (reference sequence). This CDR3 spans 14 amino acids.

The sample holds a few counts of this clone. This chain uses TRBV27 with TRBJ2-1, with D perhaps being TRBD1 or TRBD2 (5 bases each). Per germline, CDR1 MNHEY and CDR2 SMNVEV (reference sequence). Trimming took off 6 bases at V and 4 bases at J, with 16 bases between the two ends. The CDR3 is 15 amino acids. The CDR3 region has the DNA TGTGCCAGCAGATACGAGGGACGGTCTTACAATGAGCAGTTCTTC. It codes for CASRYEGRSYNEQFF.

The rearrangement joins TRBV30 to TRBJ1-6, with unresolved D. Germline-derived CDR1 and CDR2 are GTSNPN and SVGIG (reference sequence). The CDR3 contains 15 residues. Trimming took 2 bases from V and 1 from J, leaving 9 bases between them. CDR3 DNA: TGTGCCTGGAGTCCCCTAGCGTCCTATAATTCACCCCTCCACTTT. Its protein is CAWSPLASYNSPLHF.

V usage is TRBV7-9 and J usage is TRBJ1-1; D call uncertain. Trimming stripped 1 base from V and 0 bases from J, with 6 bases between. Germline V gene data show CDR1 as SEHNR and CDR2 as FQNEAQ (reference sequence). CDR3 length: 14 residues. In DNA, the CDR3 is TGTGCCAGCAGCTTAGTGGGGTTGAACACTGAAGCTTTCTTT. It translates to CASSLVGLNTEAFF.

This clone was picked up one time. This chain connects TRBV5-8 to TRBJ1-1; no clear D gene. Per the germline V gene, CDR1 is SGHTS and CDR2 is YDEGEE. V shed 0 bases and J shed 0 bases, with 12 bases lying between them. The CDR3 spans 16 residues. Here the CDR3 reads CASSLVRTLLNTEAFF. The CDR3 nucleotides read TGTGCCAGCAGCTTGGTCAGGACTTTGCTGAACACTGAAGCTTTCTTT.

The rearrangement joins TRBV11-2 to TRBJ2-7, with 7 bases matching TRBD1. CDR1 is SGHAT, CDR2 FQNNGV, per germline. V shed 6 bases and J 3 bases; nucleotides not matched to a gene: 2. This CDR3 has 12 residues. The CDR3 spells CASSRTGYEQYF. DNA for the CDR3: TGTGCCAGCAGTAGGACAGGCTACGAGCAGTACTTC.

The J gene is TRBJ1-5, the V gene TRBV5-1; D perhaps matches TRBD1 (5 bases). The CDR3 covers 15 residues. Per germline, CDR1 SGHRS and CDR2 YFSETQ. Trimming left V 0 bases short and J 4 bases short, with 11 bases between. The CDR3 here is CASSLASGGNQPQHF. The CDR3 nucleotides read TGCGCCAGCAGCTTGGCCTCGGGGGGGAATCAGCCCCAGCATTTT.

This clone was recorded a few times. This rearrangement joins TRBV4-1 to TRBJ1-5, with 7 bases identical to TRBD1. The trim removed 6 bases at V and 2 bases at J, leaving 16 bases unmatched. Germline-derived CDR1 and CDR2 are MGHRA and YSYEKL. The CDR3 is 18 residues long. This CDR3 reads CASSTGQSMVGGNQPQHF. For the CDR3, the DNA is TGCGCCAGCAGTACGGGACAGTCAATGGTGGGTGGCAATCAGCCCCAGCATTTT.

This chain uses TRBV30 with TRBJ2-5; 11 bases fit TRBD2. The germline V gene encodes CDR1 GTSNPN and CDR2 SVGIG (reference sequence). Unmatched junction bases numbered 6, after V lost 0 bases and J lost 3 bases. The CDR3 runs 16 residues. In DNA form, the CDR3 reads TGTGCCTGGAGTGTAGGAGCTAGCGGGGGGAAAGAGACCCAGTACTTC. Amino acid sequence: CAWSVGASGGKETQYF.

The chain uses TRBV10-2 and TRBJ2-7; 9 nucleotides line up with TRBD1. Germline values: CDR1 WSHSY, CDR2 SAAADI. The length of the CDR3 is 15 residues. V shed 7 bases, J shed 1 base, and the junction held 8 bases outside the gene matches. CDR3 protein: CASTDSTGGSYEQYF. The CDR3 DNA reads TGCGCCAGCACAGATTCGACAGGGGGATCCTACGAGCAGTACTTC.

The V and J genes are TRBV25-1 and TRBJ2-7; D possibly matches TRBD1 or TRBD2 (6 bases each). Looked up from germline, CDR1 is MGHDK and CDR2 is SYGVNS. The CDR3 spans 12 residues. With 7 bases removed from V and 5 bases from J, the gap between germline ends came to 12 bases. CDR3 in DNA: TGTGCCAGCAAAACAGGGAGGAACGAGCAGTACTTC. Its protein is CASKTGRNEQYF.

This CDR3 is CASSGRGSPQHF. The CDR3 coding sequence is TGTGCCAGCTCAGGCAGGGGGTCGCCCCAGCATTTT. The chain has TRBV18 and TRBJ1-5, with 7 bases identical to TRBD1. Germline CDR1 KGHSH, CDR2 LQKENI. V shed 5 bases, J shed 9 bases, and the junction held 4 bases outside the gene matches. CDR3 length: 12 residues. Using reference TRBV18 and TRBJ1-5 for the parts outside the CDR3, the full variable domain is NAGVMQNPRHLVRRRGQEARLRCSPMKGHSHVYWYRQLPEEGLKFMVYLQKENIIDESGMPKERFSAEFPKEGPSILRIQQVVRGDSAAYFCASSGRGSPQHFGDGTRLSIL.

The chain joins TRBV15 to TRBJ1-5, with D perhaps matching TRBD1 (6 bases). Germline V gene lookup returns CDR1 LNHNV and CDR2 YYDKDF (reference sequence). The CDR3 has 17 amino acids. V was cut by 0 bases and J by 3 bases, with 15 bases left in between. CDR3 bases: TGTGCCACCAGCAGAGATGGGGGCCAGGTTATCAATCAGCCCCAGCATTTT. As protein: CATSRDGGQVINQPQHF.

V usage is TRBV4-1 and J usage is TRBJ2-3; tentatively, D is TRBD2 (6 bases). Per the germline V gene, CDR1 is MGHRA and CDR2 is YSYEKL. V dropped 1 base and J dropped 4 bases, with 18 bases sitting between them. The CDR3 extends over 17 amino acids. The CDR3 reads CASSQVGGRSGPDTQYF. The DNA of the CDR3 is TGCGCCAGCAGCCAAGTCGGGGGTCGAAGTGGCCCAGATACGCAGTATTTT.

This clone has only a few counts. The junction and the germline gene differ at one end; a read error may be behind it. The genes are TRBV19 and TRBJ2-5; no firm D call. In germline, CDR1 is LNHDA, CDR2 SQIVND (reference sequence). There are 13 residues in the CDR3. The CDR3, as DNA: TGTGCCAGTAGTGCCCAGGACCAGGAGACCCAGTACTTC. This translates into CASSAQDQETQYF.

The V gene is TRBV4-3, the J gene TRBJ2-3, with D perhaps matching TRBD2 (6 bases). Looked up from germline, CDR1 is LGHNA and CDR2 is YSLEER. CDR3 size: 17 residues. The germline V and J ends were trimmed by 0 bases and 3 bases, with 16 bases remaining between them. CDR3 coding DNA: TGCGCCAGCAGCCAAGATTCAGCGGGTGACCGAACAGATACGCAGTATTTT. Translated, it gives CASSQDSAGDRTDTQYF.

V gene TRBV5-4 combines with J gene TRBJ2-3, with D possibly being TRBD2 (6 bases). The CDR3 length is 16 residues. V lost 4 bases and J 2 bases, leaving 17 bases between the germline ends. Germline V lookup: CDR1 SGHNT, CDR2 YYREEE (reference sequence). CDR3 amino acids: CASSPGVSPLTDTQYF. The CDR3 coding sequence is TGTGCCAGCAGCCCGGGGGTGTCGCCTCTCACAGATACGCAGTATTTT.

This clone was counted only a few times. The chain joins TRBV5-5 to TRBJ1-6; 7 nucleotides line up with TRBD1. Unmatched junction bases numbered 8, after V lost 4 bases and J lost 10 bases. CDR1 is SGHKS, CDR2 YYEKEE, per germline (reference sequence). This CDR3 is built from 14 residues. The DNA of the CDR3 is TGTGCCAGCAGCACCACAGGGGTTCGGTCACCCCTCCACTTT. It yields the protein CASSTTGVRSPLHF.

CDR3 sequence (DNA): TGTGCCACCGGGGGGGATTCAGGAAACACCATATATTTT. Its protein product is CATGGDSGNTIYF. This chain uses TRBV10-3 with TRBJ1-3; perhaps TRBD1 as D (5 bases). Looked up from germline, CDR1 is ENHRY and CDR2 is SYGVKD. This CDR3 spans 13 amino acids. Trimming pared 10 bases from V and 4 bases from J, leaving 14 bases between.